Shown below are 18 T cell receptor beta chains from a single sample sequenced in a study of T cells after yellow fever vaccination. TCRdb reanalysed the 5' RACE reads using MiXCR and keeps one entry per CDR3 protein. This sample has about 630,000 distinct CDR3 sequences, with over 9% found just once. Sample: PBMCs, taken on the day of the yellow fever booster vaccination. These receptors came from a man aged 30 to 45 who received the YFV17D yellow fever vaccine.

This chain joins TRBV11-2 and TRBJ2-2; D is possibly TRBD1 (5 bases). This CDR3 is built from 14 residues. The germline CDR1 and CDR2 sequences are SGHAT and FQNNGV. V shed 1 base and J shed 7 bases, with 10 bases lying between them. The CDR3 here is CASSLGHGHGELFF. The CDR3 DNA is TGTGCCAGCAGCTTAGGTCACGGACACGGGGAGCTGTTTTTT.

The chain joins TRBV15 to TRBJ2-1, with D maybe TRBD2 (6 bases). Germline assignment: CDR1 LNHNV and CDR2 YYDKDF (reference sequence). V gave up 2 bases and J gave up 2 bases, with 16 bases separating them. The length of the CDR3 is 17 residues. In DNA, the CDR3 is TGTGCCACCAGCAGATTTCCTCGCGGGGAGGCCTACAATGAGCAGTTCTTC. This encodes CATSRFPRGEAYNEQFF.

This clonotype showed up just a few times. The CDR3, as DNA: TGCGCCAGCGGAATTTCCGAAGCAGAGACCCAGTACTTC. Protein product: CASGISEAETQYF. V gene TRBV5-1 combines with J gene TRBJ2-5; D is unresolved. V was trimmed by 7 bases and J by 4 bases, leaving 14 bases between them. This CDR3 region has 13 residues. CDR1 and CDR2 from the germline V gene are SGHRS and YFSETQ.

The chain carries TRBV5-8 and TRBJ2-1; D unclear. This CDR3 spans 10 amino acids. V was clipped by 5 bases and J by 9 bases, with 6 bases between them. Germline CDR1 and CDR2: SGHTS and YDEGEE. Written as DNA, the CDR3 is TGTGCCAGCAGGCGAGGTGAGCAGTTCTTC. This translates into CASRRGEQFF.

This clonotype was observed a handful of times. The chain recombines TRBV4-3 with TRBJ2-7; D might be TRBD1 (5 bases). Trimming left V 1 base short and J 0 bases short, with 16 bases between. CDR1 LGHNA and CDR2 YSLEER come from the germline V gene. This CDR3 comprises 17 residues. DNA of the CDR3: TGCGCCAGCAGCCAAGGGGGCTCGGGCGGAATCTCCTACGAGCAGTACTTC. It is translated as CASSQGGSGGISYEQYF.

The chain uses TRBV23-1 and TRBJ2-5, with 7 bases matching TRBD1. TRBV23-1 is filed as an ORF, its function uncertain. The V segment lost 2 bases and the J segment 5 bases; nucleotides outside the gene matches: 5. CDR3 length: 14 residues. CDR3 DNA: TGCGCCAGCAGTCAAGGGCAGGGGGATGAGACCCAGTACTTC. Translation: CASSQGQGDETQYF.

This clonotype was seen only a few times. This chain uses TRBV20-1 with TRBJ2-3; no definite D call. The CDR3 is 11 amino acids. The V and J ends lost 4 bases and 12 bases respectively, with 14 bases between them. Germline values: CDR1 DFQATT, CDR2 SNEGSKA (reference sequence). The CDR3: CSATTGIYQYF. The CDR3, as DNA: TGCAGTGCTACAACGGGTATTTATCAGTATTTT.

The chain has TRBV24-1 and TRBJ2-5; 8 bases line up with TRBD2. Trimming cost V 4 bases and J 2 bases; bases outside gene matches: 8. Germline V CDR1 and CDR2: KGHDR, SFDVKD. This CDR3 is built from 16 residues. This chain's CDR3 is CATSDGLLAEQETQYF. In nucleotides, the CDR3 is TGTGCCACCAGTGACGGCTTACTAGCGGAGCAAGAGACCCAGTACTTC.

The rearrangement links TRBV2 to TRBJ2-3; perhaps TRBD1 as D (6 bases). Trimming took off 2 bases at V and 0 bases at J, with 9 bases between the two ends. Germline CDR1 reads SNHLY; CDR2 reads FYNNEI. This CDR3 comprises 15 residues. The DNA of the CDR3 is TGTGCCAGCAGTGAACGCCAGGGGAGCACAGATACGCAGTATTTT. Translation: CASSERQGSTDTQYF.

Remarks on this clonotype: A much larger clone differs by one base, so this may be a read error. This likely comes from a read error, as the CDR3 has no conserved phenylalanine or tryptophan at its end. This chain joins TRBV7-2 and TRBJ2-3; 8 bases agree with TRBD1. V lost 3 bases to trimming and J lost 3 bases; unmatched junction nucleotides: 5. Germline V gene data show CDR1 as SGHTA and CDR2 as FQGNSA. The CDR3 contains 15 residues. CDR3 protein: CASSFWGQVTDTQYY. The CDR3 DNA is TGTGCCAGCAGCTTTTGGGGACAGGTAACAGATACGCAGTATTAT.

The chain combines TRBV27 with TRBJ2-7, with D maybe TRBD2 (6 bases). The CDR3 extends over 13 amino acids. V dropped 6 bases and J dropped 2 bases, with 11 bases sitting between them. The germline V gene has CDR1 MNHEY and CDR2 SMNVEV (reference sequence). The CDR3 DNA reads as TGTGCCAGCAGACCCGGGGGAGCCTACGAGCAGTACTTC. Translated: CASRPGGAYEQYF.

This clonotype was detected a few times. This chain links TRBV20-1 with TRBJ1-2; TRBD1 matches at 9 bases. The CDR3 has 15 amino acids. J gave up 1 base and V 3 bases, and 6 bases lay outside the gene matches. CDR1 and CDR2 (germline): DFQATT, SNEGSKA (reference sequence). This chain's CDR3 is CSARGGTGINYGYTF. The CDR3 DNA sequence: TGCAGTGCTAGGGGGGGGACAGGGATTAACTATGGCTACACCTTC.

This rearrangement joins TRBV7-6 to TRBJ2-7; TRBD1 matches 9 bases. In germline, CDR1 is SGHVS, CDR2 FNYEAQ. The V and J ends lost 4 bases and 7 bases, in that order; junction bases with no gene match: 8. CDR3 length: 14 residues. DNA for the CDR3: TGTGCCAGCAGCTGGACAGGGGAATCGAGTGAGCAGTACTTC. Its protein product is CASSWTGESSEQYF.

The V and J genes are TRBV20-1 and TRBJ2-1, with D perhaps TRBD1 (5 bases). The CDR3 extends over 13 amino acids. The germline gives CDR1 DFQATT, CDR2 SNEGSKA (reference sequence). V was pared by 6 bases and J by 13 bases, with 22 bases between. This chain's CDR3 is CSARKGEASYQFF. The CDR3 DNA sequence: TGCAGTGCCCGAAAAGGGGAAGCAAGTTATCAGTTCTTC.

The chain links TRBV11-2 to TRBJ1-1; tentatively, D is TRBD1 (6 bases). CDR3 length: 17 residues. Germline CDR1 reads SGHAT; CDR2 reads FQNNGV. The V end was cut by 5 bases, the J end by 1 base, with 20 bases between. The chain's CDR3 is CASSPIITQGWNTEAFF. The DNA of the CDR3 is TGTGCCAGCAGCCCGATAATAACACAGGGATGGAACACTGAAGCTTTCTTT.

The chain links TRBV11-2 to TRBJ2-2; D may be TRBD1 (6 bases). Per germline, CDR1 SGHAT and CDR2 FQNNGV. The CDR3 runs to 14 residues. V shed 6 bases and J shed 2 bases, with 10 bases lying between them. CDR3 protein: CASRPGANTGELFF. For the CDR3, the DNA is TGTGCCAGCAGGCCAGGGGCCAACACCGGGGAGCTGTTTTTT. Full variable domain (outside the CDR3, taken from reference TRBV11-2 and TRBJ2-2): EAGVAQSPRYKIIEKRQSVAFWCNPISGHATLYWYQQILGQGPKLLIQFQNNGVVDDSQLPKDRFSAERLKGVDSTLKIQPAKLEDSAVYLCASRPGANTGELFFGEGSRLTVL.

The chain employs TRBV6-1 and TRBJ2-1, with 9 positions matching TRBD1. With 7 bases clipped from V and 8 bases from J, the junction kept 15 bases outside the gene matches. The CDR3 has 16 residues. CDR1 and CDR2 (germline): MNHNS, SASEGT. The CDR3 region is CASTRRGTGRRDEQFF. In DNA, the CDR3 is TGTGCCAGCACACGGCGGGGGACAGGGAGACGAGATGAGCAGTTCTTC.

CDR3: CATSDPTGSPRAGELFF. Written as DNA, the CDR3 is TGTGCCACCAGTGACCCAACAGGGTCCCCGAGGGCCGGGGAGCTGTTTTTT. The chain uses TRBV24-1 and TRBJ2-2; the D gene is possibly TRBD1 (6 bases). The CDR3 covers 17 residues. Looked up from germline, CDR1 is KGHDR and CDR2 is SFDVKD. Trimming pared 4 bases from V and 6 bases from J, leaving 20 bases between.